One sample yielded the 11 T cell receptor beta chains listed below, sequenced in a study of T-cell memory formation after mild COVID-19. MiXCR, applied by TCRdb to the 5' RACE reads, yields one record per CDR3 protein. The sample records some 97,000 distinct CDR3 sequences, around 10% being singletons. Sequences were obtained from PBMCs or a T cell subset sorted from them (not recorded which). These receptors were taken from a man between 18 and 35 years old who had mild COVID-19 (a few samples of this study predate the infection). Cell type and time point are not known.

The genes are TRBV18 and TRBJ1-5; D is uncertain. CDR3 size: 16 residues. Germline assignment: CDR1 KGHSH and CDR2 LQKENI. The V and J ends lost 3 bases and 2 bases respectively, with 14 bases between them. CDR3 coding DNA: TGTGCCAGCTCACCGGAGGGCCCATGGGGCAATCAGCCCCAGCATTTT. This encodes CASSPEGPWGNQPQHF.

This clonotype was found a few times. The chain is built from TRBV2 and TRBJ2-3; 8 nucleotides agree with TRBD1. V shed 7 bases, J shed 1 base, and the junction held 7 bases outside the gene matches. CDR1 and CDR2 (germline): SNHLY, FYNNEI. The CDR3 runs to 15 residues. DNA for the CDR3: TGTGCCAGCAAACAGGGGGATTTTGGCACAGATACGCAGTATTTT. Amino acids: CASKQGDFGTDTQYF. The whole variable domain, remainder taken from reference TRBV2 and TRBJ2-3, is EPEVTQTPSHQVTQMGQEVILRCVPISNHLYFYWYRQILGQKVEFLVSFYNNEISEKSEIFDDQFSVERPDGSNFTLKIRSTKLEDSAMYFCASKQGDFGTDTQYFGPGTRLTVL.

The rearrangement uses TRBV7-9 and TRBJ1-1; D might be TRBD1 (5 bases). CDR3 length equals 14 residues. Germline V gives CDR1 SEHNR, CDR2 FQNEAQ (reference sequence). Trimming cost V 1 base and J 4 bases, with 10 bases left between them. CDR3 loop: CASSLGQGSTEAFF. Here the CDR3 DNA reads TGTGCCAGCAGCTTAGGTCAGGGAAGCACTGAAGCTTTCTTT.

This clonotype was seen a handful of times. The rearrangement links TRBV7-2 to TRBJ1-2; TRBD1 agrees at 9 bases. Germline-derived CDR1 and CDR2 are SGHTA and FQGNSA. J was trimmed by 7 bases and V by 3 bases; bases with no gene match: 12. This CDR3 spans 16 amino acids. CDR3 DNA: TGTGCCAGCAGCTTTTCTTTTACAGGGGGCGGATTTGGCTACACCTTC. It yields the protein CASSFSFTGGGFGYTF.

This clonotype was recorded a few times. V gene TRBV2 combines with J gene TRBJ2-5; TRBD2 might be the D (5 bases). CDR1 is SNHLY and CDR2 is FYNNEI in the germline V gene. CDR3 length equals 13 residues. Trimming removed 8 bases at V and 1 base at J, with 11 bases between. The CDR3 sequence is CASDGVRQETQYF. The CDR3 bases are TGTGCCAGCGACGGGGTTCGCCAAGAGACCCAGTACTTC.

This clonotype occurred a few times. This chain links TRBV20-1 with TRBJ2-2, with TRBD2 as a possible D gene (6 bases). The germline gives CDR1 DFQATT, CDR2 SNEGSKA (reference sequence). Trimming took 0 bases from V and 3 from J, leaving 11 bases between them. The CDR3 length is 15 residues. CDR3 in DNA: TGCAGTGCTAGAGATCTAGGGGAGGACACCGGGGAGCTGTTTTTT. It translates to CSARDLGEDTGELFF.

The CDR3 DNA reads as TGTGCCAGCAGTGAAGCGAGCCAGGAGCAGTACGTC. This codes for CASSEASQEQYV. The V and J genes are TRBV2 and TRBJ2-7; D is uncertain. Germline assignment: CDR1 SNHLY and CDR2 FYNNEI. This CDR3 spans 12 amino acids. V was trimmed by 0 bases and J by 7 bases, leaving 7 bases between them.

V usage is TRBV4-1 and J usage is TRBJ2-7, with a tentative D call TRBD2 (6 bases). CDR3 length: 15 amino acids. Trimming removed 1 base from V and 2 bases from J, with 12 bases in between. CDR1 and CDR2 (germline): MGHRA, YSYEKL. The CDR3 is CASSQAAREAYEQYF. Here the CDR3 DNA reads TGCGCCAGCAGCCAAGCGGCCAGGGAGGCCTACGAGCAGTACTTC.

V gene TRBV5-6 combines with J gene TRBJ1-4; 9 bases fit TRBD1. The V segment lost 4 bases and the J segment 8 bases; nucleotides outside the gene matches: 6. The germline CDR1 and CDR2 sequences are SGHDT and YYEEEE. The CDR3 consists of 14 residues. CDR3 in amino acids: CASSGGQGGEKLFF. Here the CDR3 DNA reads TGTGCCAGCAGCGGGGGACAGGGTGGAGAAAAACTGTTTTTT.

The chain couples TRBV15 to TRBJ1-1, with 8 bases lining up with TRBD1. The CDR3 loop spans 16 amino acids. The germline V gene has CDR1 LNHNV and CDR2 YYDKDF (reference sequence). V shed 6 bases, J shed 0 bases, and the junction held 9 bases outside the gene matches. The CDR3 region has the DNA TGTGCCACCAGACACCCAGGGGGCCCTATGAACACTGAAGCTTTCTTT. It translates to CATRHPGGPMNTEAFF.

The V and J genes are TRBV5-4 and TRBJ2-1, with D possibly being TRBD1 (6 bases). This CDR3 contains 15 residues. V dropped 1 base and J dropped 8 bases, with 16 bases sitting between them. CDR1 and CDR2 (germline): SGHNT, YYREEE (reference sequence). The CDR3 loop reads CASSLSLQGVHEQFF. DNA of the CDR3: TGTGCCAGCAGCTTGAGTTTACAGGGCGTACATGAGCAGTTCTTC.